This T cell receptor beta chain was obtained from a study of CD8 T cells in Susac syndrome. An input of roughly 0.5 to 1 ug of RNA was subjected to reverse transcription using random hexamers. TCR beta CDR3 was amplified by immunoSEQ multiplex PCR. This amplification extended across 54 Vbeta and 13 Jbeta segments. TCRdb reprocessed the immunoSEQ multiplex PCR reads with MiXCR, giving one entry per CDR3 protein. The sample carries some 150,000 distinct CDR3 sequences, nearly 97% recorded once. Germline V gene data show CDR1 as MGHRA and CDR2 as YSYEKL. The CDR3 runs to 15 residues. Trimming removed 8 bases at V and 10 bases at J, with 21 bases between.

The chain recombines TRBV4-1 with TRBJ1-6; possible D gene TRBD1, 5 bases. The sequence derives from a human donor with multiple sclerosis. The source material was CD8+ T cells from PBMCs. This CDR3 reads CASRVTDSLGSPLHF. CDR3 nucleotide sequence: TGCGCCAGCCGCGTGACAGACTCCTTGGGCTCACCCCTCCACTTT.